Listed below are T cell receptor beta chains from one sample, sequenced in a study of T cells in Graves' hyperthyroidism and ophthalmopathy. In TCRdb, the multiplex PCR reads were re-called with MiXCR into one record per CDR3 protein. The table records almost 600,000 distinct CDR3 sequences, around 42% of them present only once. Sequencing was performed on peripheral blood or thyroid tissue (not recorded which). These TCRs come from a woman under 30 with Graves' hyperthyroidism. CDR3s include the opening cysteine and the closing phenylalanine or tryptophan. D genes are given only for firm matches. Expanded clones get a size class; other rows say once, few or many, or leave the size out.

>TRBV19|NA|many|TRBJ1-1
CASSMLLGNTEAFF
TGTGCCAGTAGTATGTTACTTGGGAACACTGAAGCTTTCTTT
>TRBV20-1|TRBD1|NA|TRBJ1-4
CSARDGQGAEKLFF
TGCAGTGCTAGAGATGGACAGGGGGCGGAAAAACTGTTTTTT
>TRBV11-3|NA|many|TRBJ1-2
CASSFTAFNYGYTF
TGTGCCAGCAGCTTCACAGCTTTTAACTATGGCTACACCTTC
>TRBV7-3|TRBD1|many|TRBJ2-6
CASSSGGSGANVLTF
TGTGCCAGCAGCTCAGGGGGCTCGGGGGCCAACGTCCTGACTTTC
>TRBV20-1|TRBD2|once|TRBJ2-3
CSAQITSGSKGTQYF
TGCAGTGCCCAAATAACTAGCGGGAGTAAGGGTACGCAGTATTTT
>TRBV12-5|TRBD2|NA|TRBJ2-7
CASGLAGGPWAEQYF
TGTGCTAGTGGACTAGCGGGAGGGCCATGGGCCGAGCAGTACTTC
>TRBV7-7|TRBD2|many|TRBJ2-7
CASSPYRGPLLAGTIEQYF
TGTGCCAGCAGCCCTTACCGTGGGCCGTTACTAGCGGGAACGATCGAGCAGTACTTC
>TRBV29-1|TRBD1|NA|TRBJ1-2
CSLDGTGGLGGYTF
TGCAGCTTAGATGGGACAGGGGGGCTCGGGGGCTACACCTTC
>TRBV20-1|NA|once|TRBJ2-3
CSARVGGTADTQYF
TGCAGTGCTAGAGTTGGCGGGACGGCGGATACGCAGTATTTT
>TRBV7-3|NA|NA|TRBJ1-1
CASSPLEENTEAFF
TGTGCCAGCAGCCCCCTAGAAGAGAACACTGAAGCTTTCTTT
>TRBV7-3|NA|many|TRBJ1-3
CASSLIGGGSGNTIYF
TGTGCCAGCAGCTTAATTGGGGGGGGCTCTGGAAACACCATATATTTT
>TRBV7-9|NA|many|TRBJ2-7
CASSLDRTAYEQYF
TGTGCCAGCAGCTTAGATCGTACAGCCTACGAGCAGTACTTC
>TRBV15|TRBD1|NA|TRBJ2-1
CATSWDRENEQFF
TGTGCCACCAGCTGGGACAGGGAGAATGAGCAGTTCTTC
>TRBV20-1|NA|NA|TRBJ2-5
CSARPGEAQETQYF
TGCAGTGCCCGGCCGGGAGAGGCCCAAGAGACCCAGTACTTC
>TRBV20-1|NA|NA|TRBJ1-6
CSANRDNSPLHF
TGCAGTGCTAACAGGGACAATTCACCCCTCCACTTT
>TRBV19|TRBD2|NA|TRBJ2-1
CASSIGGLAGYTEQFF
TGTGCCAGTAGTATTGGGGGACTAGCGGGGTACACTGAGCAGTTCTTC
>TRBV11-3|NA|many|TRBJ2-3
CASSLVGSTDTQYF
TGTGCCAGCAGCTTAGTGGGCAGCACAGATACGCAGTATTTT
>TRBV5-1|NA|many|TRBJ1-5
CASSLGRFGSPQHF
TGCGCCAGCAGCTTGGGGCGCTTTGGGTCGCCCCAGCATTTT
>TRBV2|NA|many|TRBJ2-7
CASGEWPTYEQYF
TGTGCCAGCGGTGAATGGCCTACCTACGAGCAGTACTTC
>TRBV10-3|NA|NA|TRBJ2-5
CAISESSGSQETQYF
TGTGCCATCAGTGAGTCGTCGGGTTCCCAAGAGACCCAGTACTTC
>TRBV5-6|TRBD1|few|TRBJ2-3
CASSADRVGTQYF
TGTGCCAGCAGCGCCGACAGGGTTGGTACGCAGTATTTT
>TRBV4-1|NA|once|TRBJ1-1
CAGSQGLYMNTEAFF
TGCGCCGGCAGCCAAGGGCTGTACATGAACACTGAAGCTTTCTTT
>TRBV10-3|NA|few|TRBJ1-1
CASSSDTTALNTEAFF
TGTGCCAGCAGTTCTGACACGACGGCCTTGAACACTGAAGCTTTCTTT
>TRBV7-8|TRBD1|NA|TRBJ2-5
CASSRDRVNTEETQYF
TGTGCCAGCAGCCGTGACAGGGTGAACACTGAAGAGACCCAGTACTTC
>TRBV4-1|TRBD2|many|TRBJ2-7
CASSQPSSGRKDEQYF
TGCGCCAGCAGCCAACCCAGTAGCGGGAGAAAGGACGAGCAGTACTTC
>TRBV12-3/TRBV12-4|TRBD1|NA|TRBJ1-2
CASSPTPGGANYGYTF
TGTGCCAGCTCACCTACGCCAGGGGGAGCTAACTATGGCTACACCTTC
>TRBV10-3|NA|NA|TRBJ1-6
CAISDSIEPGGGQNSPLHF
TGTGCCATCAGTGACTCCATAGAACCGGGCGGGGGTCAGAATTCACCCCTCCACTTT
>TRBV7-7|TRBD2|many|TRBJ2-7
CASSLVGRGNYEQYF
TGTGCCAGCAGCTTAGTTGGGCGGGGGAACTACGAGCAGTACTTC
>TRBV2|NA|NA|TRBJ1-6
CASSETGTPLHF
TGTGCCAGCAGTGAAACCGGAACACCCCTCCACTTT
>TRBV14|NA|NA|TRBJ2-1
CASSQVGAGEQFF
TGTGCCAGCAGCCAAGTTGGGGCGGGTGAGCAGTTCTTC
>TRBV3-1|TRBD2|many|TRBJ2-7
CASSQGWREGHEQYF
TGTGCCAGCAGCCAAGGCTGGCGGGAGGGCCACGAGCAGTACTTC
>TRBV9|TRBD2|NA|TRBJ2-1
CASSLAGGQGNEQFF
TGTGCCAGCAGCCTCGCGGGAGGGCAGGGCAATGAGCAGTTCTTC
>TRBV11-2|TRBD1|few|TRBJ1-2
CASYADRFNYGYTF
TGTGCCAGCTACGCGGACAGGTTTAACTATGGCTACACCTTC
>TRBV7-9|NA|NA|TRBJ1-6
CAPGGSGPSSAPLHF
TGTGCCCCTGGTGGATCCGGGCCCTCCTCTGCACCCCTCCACTTT
>TRBV5-1|TRBD1|once|TRBJ2-2
CASSLAQGDTGELFF
TGCGCCAGCAGCTTGGCACAGGGGGACACCGGGGAGCTGTTTTTT
>TRBV12-3/TRBV12-4|NA|NA|TRBJ2-3
CASSLLGHTDTQYF
TGTGCCAGCAGTTTACTAGGTCACACAGATACGCAGTATTTT
>TRBV24-1|NA|many|TRBJ1-1
CATSDIYSGEEFF
TGTGCCACCAGTGATATATATTCCGGGGAGGAGTTCTTT
>TRBV5-8|NA|many|TRBJ2-7
CASSLAPMYEQYF
TGTGCCAGCAGCTTGGCCCCCATGTACGAGCAGTACTTC
>TRBV24-1|NA|NA|TRBJ2-3
CATGARGSNTDTQYF
TGTGCCACCGGAGCTCGGGGGAGCAACACAGATACGCAGTATTTT
>TRBV5-1|TRBD2|many|TRBJ2-7
CASAAASGIYEQYF
TGCGCCAGCGCAGCAGCTAGCGGGATCTACGAGCAGTACTTC
>TRBV20-1|NA|once|TRBJ1-2
CSARSGERHGYTF
TGCAGTGCTAGATCCGGTGAACGCCATGGCTACACCTTC
>TRBV19|NA|NA|TRBJ1-1
CTRVVKNTEAFF
TGTACCAGGGTTGTAAAGAACACTGAAGCTTTCTTT
>TRBV2|NA|few|TRBJ2-7
CASRPGVEQYF
TGTGCCAGCAGACCGGGGGTTGAGCAGTACTTC
>TRBV7-9|NA|NA|TRBJ1-5
CASSQGAGQETQHF
TGTGCCAGCAGCCAAGGGGCCGGCCAAGAGACCCAGCATTTT
>TRBV3-1|NA|few|TRBJ1-6
CASSQRGQGLSLNSPLHF
TGTGCCAGCAGCCAAAGGGGACAAGGCCTTTCTTTGAATTCACCCCTCCACTTT
>TRBV19|NA|NA|TRBJ1-2
CASSTKYGYTF
TGTGCCAGTAGCACTAAATATGGGTACACCTTC
>TRBV7-6|NA|NA|TRBJ1-4
CASSLSRDAKLFF
TGTGCCAGCAGCTTAAGCAGGGACGCAAAACTGTTTTTT
>TRBV7-2|NA|many|TRBJ2-7
CASSLVGGDSYEQYF
TGTGCCAGCAGCTTAGTGGGCGGAGATTCCTACGAGCAGTACTTC
>TRBV19|NA|NA|TRBJ2-6
CASSRRRDLSSGANVLTF
TGTGCCAGTAGCCGGAGGAGGGACCTCAGCTCTGGGGCCAACGTCCTGACTTTC
>TRBV15|TRBD2|NA|TRBJ2-5
CATSSSAGEVETQYF
TGTGCCACCAGCAGTTCAGCGGGAGAGGTGGAGACCCAGTACTTC